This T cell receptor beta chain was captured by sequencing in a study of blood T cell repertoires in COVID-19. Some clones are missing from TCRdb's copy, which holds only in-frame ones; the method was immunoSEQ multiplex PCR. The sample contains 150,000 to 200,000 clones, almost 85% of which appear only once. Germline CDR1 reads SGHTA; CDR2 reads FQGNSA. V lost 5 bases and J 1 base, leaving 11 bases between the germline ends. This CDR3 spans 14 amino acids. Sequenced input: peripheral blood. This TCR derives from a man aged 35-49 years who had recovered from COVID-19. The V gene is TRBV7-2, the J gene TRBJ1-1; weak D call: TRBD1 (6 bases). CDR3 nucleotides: TGTGCCAGCAGCCGGGGACAATCGAACACTGAAGCTTTCTTT. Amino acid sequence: CASSRGQSNTEAFF.